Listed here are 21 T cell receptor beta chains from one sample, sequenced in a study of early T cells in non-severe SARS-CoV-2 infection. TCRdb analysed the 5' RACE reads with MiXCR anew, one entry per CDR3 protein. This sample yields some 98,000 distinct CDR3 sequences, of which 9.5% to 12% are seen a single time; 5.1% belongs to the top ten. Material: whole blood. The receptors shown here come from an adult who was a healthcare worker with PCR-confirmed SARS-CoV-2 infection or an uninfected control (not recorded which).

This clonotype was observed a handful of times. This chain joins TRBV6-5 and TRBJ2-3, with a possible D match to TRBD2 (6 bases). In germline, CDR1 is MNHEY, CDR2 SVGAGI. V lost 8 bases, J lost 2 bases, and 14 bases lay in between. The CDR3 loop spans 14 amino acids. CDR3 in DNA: TGTGCCAGCCACGGGAGACGAGTCACAGATACGCAGTATTTT. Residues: CASHGRRVTDTQYF.

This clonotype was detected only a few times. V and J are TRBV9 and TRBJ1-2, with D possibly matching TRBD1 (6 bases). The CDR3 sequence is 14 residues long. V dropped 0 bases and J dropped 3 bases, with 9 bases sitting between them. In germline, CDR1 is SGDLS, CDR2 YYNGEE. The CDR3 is CASSVGQVDYGYTF. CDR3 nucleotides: TGTGCCAGCAGCGTAGGACAGGTAGACTATGGCTACACCTTC.

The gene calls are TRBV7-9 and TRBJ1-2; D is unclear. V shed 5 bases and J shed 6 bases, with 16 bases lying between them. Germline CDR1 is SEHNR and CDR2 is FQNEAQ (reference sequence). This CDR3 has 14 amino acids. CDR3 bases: TGTGCCAGCAGCCCTCCGCGGTACAATAATGGCTACACCTTC. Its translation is CASSPPRYNNGYTF.

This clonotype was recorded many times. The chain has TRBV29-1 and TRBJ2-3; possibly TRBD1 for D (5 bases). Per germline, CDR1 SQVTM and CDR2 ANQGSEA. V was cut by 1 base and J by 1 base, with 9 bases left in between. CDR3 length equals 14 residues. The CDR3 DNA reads TGCAGCGTTGAAGGGTCGACAGGCACAGATACGCAGTATTTT. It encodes CSVEGSTGTDTQYF.

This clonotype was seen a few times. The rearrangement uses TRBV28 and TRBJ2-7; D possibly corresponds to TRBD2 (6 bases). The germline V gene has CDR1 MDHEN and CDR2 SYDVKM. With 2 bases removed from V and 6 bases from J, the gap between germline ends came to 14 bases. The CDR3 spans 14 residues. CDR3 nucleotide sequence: TGTGCCAGCAGTTTACCCGGGACTTTACGCGAGCAGTACTTC. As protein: CASSLPGTLREQYF.

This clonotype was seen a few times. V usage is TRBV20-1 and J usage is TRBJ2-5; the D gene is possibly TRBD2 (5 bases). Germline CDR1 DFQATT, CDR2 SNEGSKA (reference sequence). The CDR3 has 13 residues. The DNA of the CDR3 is TGCAGCCCCGCCCGGGGTGGCCAAGAGACCCAGTACTTC. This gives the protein CSPARGGQETQYF.

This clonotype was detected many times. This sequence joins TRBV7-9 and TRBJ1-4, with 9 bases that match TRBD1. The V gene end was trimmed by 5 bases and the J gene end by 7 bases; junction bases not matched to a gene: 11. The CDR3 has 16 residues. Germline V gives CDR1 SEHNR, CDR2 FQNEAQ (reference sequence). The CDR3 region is CASSGEGDRAREKLFF. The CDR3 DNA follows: TGTGCCAGCAGCGGAGAGGGGGACAGGGCGCGTGAAAAACTGTTTTTT.

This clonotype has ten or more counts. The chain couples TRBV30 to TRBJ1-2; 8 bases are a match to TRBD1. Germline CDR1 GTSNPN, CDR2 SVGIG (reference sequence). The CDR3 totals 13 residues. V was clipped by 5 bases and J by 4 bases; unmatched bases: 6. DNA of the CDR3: TGTGCCTGGGCCAGGGACAGGCCCTATGGCTACACCTTC. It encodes CAWARDRPYGYTF.

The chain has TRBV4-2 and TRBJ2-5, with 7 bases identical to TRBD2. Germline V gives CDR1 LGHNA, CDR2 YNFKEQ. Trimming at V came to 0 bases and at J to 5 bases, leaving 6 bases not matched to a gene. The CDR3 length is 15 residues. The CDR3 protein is CASSQDLGLEETQYF. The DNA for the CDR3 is TGTGCCAGCAGCCAAGATCTAGGACTAGAGGAGACCCAGTACTTC.

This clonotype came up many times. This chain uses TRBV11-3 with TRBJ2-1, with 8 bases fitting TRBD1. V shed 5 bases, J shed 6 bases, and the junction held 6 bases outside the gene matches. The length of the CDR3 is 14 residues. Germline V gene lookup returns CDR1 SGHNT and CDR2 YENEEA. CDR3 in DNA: TGTGCCAGCAGCCCTCGGACAGGGAGCAATGAGCAGTTCTTC. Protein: CASSPRTGSNEQFF. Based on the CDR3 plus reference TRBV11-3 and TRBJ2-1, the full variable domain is EAGVVQSPRYKIIEKKQPVAFWCNPISGHNTLYWYLQNLGQGPELLIRYENEEAVDDSQLPKDRFSAERLKGVDSTLKIQPAELGDSAVYLCASSPRTGSNEQFFGPGTRLTVL.

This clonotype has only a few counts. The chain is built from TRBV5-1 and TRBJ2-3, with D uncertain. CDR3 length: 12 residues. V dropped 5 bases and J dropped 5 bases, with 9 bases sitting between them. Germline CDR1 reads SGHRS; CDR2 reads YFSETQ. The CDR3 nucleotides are TGCGCCAGCAGTCCTTTCCGAGATACGCAGTATTTT. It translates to CASSPFRDTQYF. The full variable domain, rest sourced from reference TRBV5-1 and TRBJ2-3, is KAGVTQTPRYLIKTRGQQVTLSCSPISGHRSVSWYQQTPGQGLQFLFEYFSETQRNKGNFPGRFSGRQFSNSRSEMNVSTLELGDSALYLCASSPFRDTQYFGPGTRLTVL.

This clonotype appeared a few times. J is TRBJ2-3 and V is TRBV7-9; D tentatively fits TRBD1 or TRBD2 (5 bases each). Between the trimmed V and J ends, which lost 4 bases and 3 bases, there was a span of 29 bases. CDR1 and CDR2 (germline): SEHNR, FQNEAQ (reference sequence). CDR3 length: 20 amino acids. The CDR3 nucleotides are TGTGCCAGCAGCTCGTACTCGTCCGGATCGAGGGGTGTAGTTACAGATACGCAGTATTTT. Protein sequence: CASSSYSSGSRGVVTDTQYF.

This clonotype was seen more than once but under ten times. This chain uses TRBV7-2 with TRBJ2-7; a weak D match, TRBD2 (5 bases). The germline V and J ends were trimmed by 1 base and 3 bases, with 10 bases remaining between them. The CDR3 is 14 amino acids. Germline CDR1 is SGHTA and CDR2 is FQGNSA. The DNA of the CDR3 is TGTGCCAGCAGCTTAGGGGTCGGACTCTACGAGCAGTACTTC. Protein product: CASSLGVGLYEQYF.

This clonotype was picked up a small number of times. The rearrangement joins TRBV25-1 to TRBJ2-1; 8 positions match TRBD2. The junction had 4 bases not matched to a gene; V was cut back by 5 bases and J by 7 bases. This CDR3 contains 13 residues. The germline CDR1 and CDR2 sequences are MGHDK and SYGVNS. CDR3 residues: CASSPGGANEQFF. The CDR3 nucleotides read TGTGCCAGCAGTCCCGGGGGGGCTAATGAGCAGTTCTTC.

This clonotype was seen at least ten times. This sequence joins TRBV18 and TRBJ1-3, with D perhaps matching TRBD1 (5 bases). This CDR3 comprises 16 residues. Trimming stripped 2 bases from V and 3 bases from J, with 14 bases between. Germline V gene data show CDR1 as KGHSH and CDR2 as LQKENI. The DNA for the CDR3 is TGTGCCAGCTCACCATCGCCGGGGCTAATTGGAAACACCATATATTTT. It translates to CASSPSPGLIGNTIYF.

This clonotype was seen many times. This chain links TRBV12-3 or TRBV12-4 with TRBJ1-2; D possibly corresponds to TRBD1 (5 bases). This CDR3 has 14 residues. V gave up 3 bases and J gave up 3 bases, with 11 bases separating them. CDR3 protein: CASSFYGAHYGYTF. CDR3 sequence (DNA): TGTGCCAGCAGTTTTTATGGGGCTCACTATGGCTACACCTTC.

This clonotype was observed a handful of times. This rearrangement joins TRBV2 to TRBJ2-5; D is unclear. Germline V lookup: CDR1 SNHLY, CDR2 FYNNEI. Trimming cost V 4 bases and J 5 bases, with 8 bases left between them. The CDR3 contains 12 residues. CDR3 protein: CASSVLQETQYF. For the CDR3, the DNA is TGTGCCAGCAGTGTTCTCCAGGAGACCCAGTACTTC.

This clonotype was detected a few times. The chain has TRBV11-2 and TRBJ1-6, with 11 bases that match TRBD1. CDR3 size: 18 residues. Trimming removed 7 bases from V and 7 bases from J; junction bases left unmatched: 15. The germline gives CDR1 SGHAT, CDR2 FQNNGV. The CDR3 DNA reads TGTGCCAGCAACAAAATATCAGGACAGGGGGCTAAAAATTCACCCCTCCACTTT. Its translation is CASNKISGQGAKNSPLHF.

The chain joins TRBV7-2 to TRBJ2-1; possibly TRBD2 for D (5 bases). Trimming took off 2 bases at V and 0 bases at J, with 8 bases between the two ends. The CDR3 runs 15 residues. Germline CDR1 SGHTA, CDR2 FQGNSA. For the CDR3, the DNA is TGTGCCAGCAGCTTATTCCGGGGCTCCTACAATGAGCAGTTCTTC. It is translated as CASSLFRGSYNEQFF.

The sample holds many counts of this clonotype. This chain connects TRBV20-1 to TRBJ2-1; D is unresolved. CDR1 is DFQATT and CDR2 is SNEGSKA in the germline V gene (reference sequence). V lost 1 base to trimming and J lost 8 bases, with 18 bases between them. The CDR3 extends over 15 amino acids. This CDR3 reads CSARVPEYSYDEQFF. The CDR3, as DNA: TGCAGTGCTAGAGTGCCCGAATATTCCTATGATGAGCAGTTCTTC.

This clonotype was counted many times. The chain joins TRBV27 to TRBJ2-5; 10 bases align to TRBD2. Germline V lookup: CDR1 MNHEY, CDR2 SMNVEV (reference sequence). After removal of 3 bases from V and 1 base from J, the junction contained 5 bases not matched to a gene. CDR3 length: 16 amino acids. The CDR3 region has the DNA TGTGCCAGCAGTTTCAGGCTAGCGGGGGTCCAAGAGACCCAGTACTTC. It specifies CASSFRLAGVQETQYF.